The entry below describes one TCR beta chain. This sample is drawn from a study of PD-L1 blockade in urothelial cancer. Time point denoted: pretreatment peripheral blood. Germline CDR1 is MNHNY and CDR2 is SVGAGI (reference sequence). The CDR3 length is 14 residues. Trimming took off 3 bases at V and 4 bases at J, with 10 bases between the two ends. Libraries were prepared by immunoSEQ multiplex PCR; TCRdb keeps only in-frame clonotypes and omits some of them. The sample lists 60,000 to 70,000 clones, 81% occurring once. The rearrangement links TRBV6-6 to TRBJ2-1, with D maybe TRBD1 (6 bases). This sample comprised PBMCs, obtained around atezolizumab (anti-PD-L1) treatment. The receptor was derived from a man between 65 and 85 years old with urothelial cancer. The CDR3 bases are TGTGCCAGCAGTTATCTAGGGGGATACAATGAGCAGTTCTTC. Translating gives CASSYLGGYNEQFF.